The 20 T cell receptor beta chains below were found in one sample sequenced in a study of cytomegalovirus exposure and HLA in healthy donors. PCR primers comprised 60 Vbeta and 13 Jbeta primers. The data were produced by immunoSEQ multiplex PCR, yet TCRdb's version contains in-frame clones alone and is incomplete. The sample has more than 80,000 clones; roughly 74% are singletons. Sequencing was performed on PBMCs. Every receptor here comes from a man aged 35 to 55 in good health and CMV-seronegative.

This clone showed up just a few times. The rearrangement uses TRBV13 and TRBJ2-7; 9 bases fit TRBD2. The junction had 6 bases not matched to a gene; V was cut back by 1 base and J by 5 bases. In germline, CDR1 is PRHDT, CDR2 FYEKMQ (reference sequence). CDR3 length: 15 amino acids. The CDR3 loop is CASSLASGVSNEQYF. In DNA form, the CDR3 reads TGTGCCAGCAGCTTAGCTAGCGGGGTCTCTAACGAGCAGTACTTC. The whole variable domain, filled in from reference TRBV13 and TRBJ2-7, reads AAGVIQSPRHLIKEKRETATLKCYPIPRHDTVYWYQQGPGQDPQFLISFYEKMQSDKGSIPDRFSAQQFSDYHSELNMSSLELGDSALYFCASSLASGVSNEQYFGPGTRLTVT.

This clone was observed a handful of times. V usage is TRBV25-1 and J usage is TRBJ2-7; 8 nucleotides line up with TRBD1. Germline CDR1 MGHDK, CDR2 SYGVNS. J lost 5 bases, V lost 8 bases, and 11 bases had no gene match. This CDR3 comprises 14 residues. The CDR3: CASGGTGTTNEQYF. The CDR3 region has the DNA TGTGCCAGCGGGGGGACAGGTACCACTAACGAGCAGTACTTC.

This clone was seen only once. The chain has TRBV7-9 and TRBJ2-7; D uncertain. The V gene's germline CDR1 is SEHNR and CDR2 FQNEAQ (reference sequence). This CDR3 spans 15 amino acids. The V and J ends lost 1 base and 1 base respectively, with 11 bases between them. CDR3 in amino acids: CASSLEGSRSYEQYF. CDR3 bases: TGTGCCAGCAGCTTAGAAGGCTCTAGGTCCTACGAGCAGTACTTC.

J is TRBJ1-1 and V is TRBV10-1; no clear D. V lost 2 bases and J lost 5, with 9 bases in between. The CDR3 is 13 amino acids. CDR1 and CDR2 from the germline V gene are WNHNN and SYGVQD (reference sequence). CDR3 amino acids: CASSEGRGTEAFF. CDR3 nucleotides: TGCGCCAGCAGTGAGGGCAGAGGGACTGAAGCTTTCTTT.

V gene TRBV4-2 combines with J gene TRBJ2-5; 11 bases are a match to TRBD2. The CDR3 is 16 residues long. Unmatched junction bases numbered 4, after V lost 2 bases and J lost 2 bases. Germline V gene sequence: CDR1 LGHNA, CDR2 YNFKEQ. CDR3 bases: TGTGCCAGCAGCCAAAACCCTAGCGGGGGGCAAGAGACCCAGTACTTC. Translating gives CASSQNPSGGQETQYF.

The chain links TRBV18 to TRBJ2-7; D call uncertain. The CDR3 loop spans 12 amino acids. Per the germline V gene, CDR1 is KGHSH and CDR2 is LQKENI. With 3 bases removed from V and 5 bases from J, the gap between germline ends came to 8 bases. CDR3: CASSPRLNEQYF. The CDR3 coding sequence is TGTGCCAGCTCACCTCGACTGAACGAGCAGTACTTC.

The CDR3 DNA reads TGTGCCAGCAGCCCCCCAAATGGGGCAGAGACCCAGTACTTC. It encodes CASSPPNGAETQYF. V gene TRBV7-6 combines with J gene TRBJ2-5; perhaps TRBD1 as D (5 bases). Germline V gene data show CDR1 as SGHVS and CDR2 as FNYEAQ. The CDR3 length is 14 residues. The V end was cut by 5 bases, the J end by 4 bases, with 14 bases between.

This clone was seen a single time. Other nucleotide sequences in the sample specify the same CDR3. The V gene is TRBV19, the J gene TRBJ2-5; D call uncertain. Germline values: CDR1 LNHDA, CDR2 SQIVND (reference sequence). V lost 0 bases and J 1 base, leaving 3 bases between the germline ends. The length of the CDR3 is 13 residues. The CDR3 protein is CASSIDSQETQYF. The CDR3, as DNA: TGTGCCAGTAGTATAGACAGCCAAGAGACCCAGTACTTC.

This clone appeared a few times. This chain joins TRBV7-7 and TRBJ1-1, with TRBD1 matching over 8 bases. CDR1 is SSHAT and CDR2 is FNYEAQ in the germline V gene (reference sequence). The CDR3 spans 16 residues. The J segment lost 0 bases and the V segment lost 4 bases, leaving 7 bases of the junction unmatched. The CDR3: CASSCRDRRMNTEAFF. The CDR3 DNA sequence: TGTGCCAGCAGCTGCCGGGACAGGAGGATGAACACTGAAGCTTTCTTT.

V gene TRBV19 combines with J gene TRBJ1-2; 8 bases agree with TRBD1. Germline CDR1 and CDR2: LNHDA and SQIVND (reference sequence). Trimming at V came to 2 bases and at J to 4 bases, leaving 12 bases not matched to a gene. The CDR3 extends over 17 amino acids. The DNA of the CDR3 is TGTGCCAGTAGTATACGGACAGGGCCCTTGGAGGGCTATGGCTACACCTTC. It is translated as CASSIRTGPLEGYGYTF.

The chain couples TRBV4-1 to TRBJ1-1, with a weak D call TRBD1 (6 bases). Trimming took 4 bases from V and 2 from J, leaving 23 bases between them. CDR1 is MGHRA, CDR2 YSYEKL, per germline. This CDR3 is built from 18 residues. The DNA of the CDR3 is TGCGCCAGCAGCCGTGACCCGGGACACAGAGAAAGTAACACTGAAGCTTTCTTT. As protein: CASSRDPGHRESNTEAFF.

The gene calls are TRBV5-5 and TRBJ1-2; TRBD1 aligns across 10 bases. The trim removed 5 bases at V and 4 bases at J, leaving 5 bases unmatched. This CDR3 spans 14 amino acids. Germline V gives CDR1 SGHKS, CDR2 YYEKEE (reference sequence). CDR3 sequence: CASRTGQGTYGYTF. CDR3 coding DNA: TGTGCCAGCAGGACGGGACAGGGGACCTATGGCTACACCTTC.

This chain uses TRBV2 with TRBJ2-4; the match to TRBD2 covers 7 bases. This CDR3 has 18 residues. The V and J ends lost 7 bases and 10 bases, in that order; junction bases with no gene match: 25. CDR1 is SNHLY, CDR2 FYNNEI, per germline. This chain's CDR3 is CASILGGASGTAGVIQYF. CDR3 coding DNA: TGTGCCAGCATACTCGGTGGGGCTAGCGGAACAGCCGGGGTAATTCAGTACTTC.

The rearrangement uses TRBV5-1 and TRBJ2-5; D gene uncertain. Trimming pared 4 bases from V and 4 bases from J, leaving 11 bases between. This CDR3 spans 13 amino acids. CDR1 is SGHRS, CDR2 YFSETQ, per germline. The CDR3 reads CASSDKMRETQYF. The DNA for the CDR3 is TGCGCCAGCAGCGACAAAATGAGAGAGACCCAGTACTTC.

CDR3 region: CASRRTGTGNTEAFF. Written as DNA, the CDR3 is TGTGCCAGCAGACGAACCGGGACAGGAAACACTGAAGCTTTCTTT. The chain carries TRBV6-5 and TRBJ1-1; 8 bases are a match to TRBD1. J was trimmed by 2 bases and V by 6 bases; bases with no gene match: 8. The CDR3 extends over 15 amino acids. CDR1 MNHEY and CDR2 SVGAGI come from the germline V gene.

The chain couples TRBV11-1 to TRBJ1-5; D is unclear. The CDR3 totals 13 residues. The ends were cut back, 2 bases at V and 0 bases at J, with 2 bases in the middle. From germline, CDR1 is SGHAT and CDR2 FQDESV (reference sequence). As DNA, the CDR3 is TGTGCCAGCAGCTTATATAGCAATCAGCCCCAGCATTTT. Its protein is CASSLYSNQPQHF.

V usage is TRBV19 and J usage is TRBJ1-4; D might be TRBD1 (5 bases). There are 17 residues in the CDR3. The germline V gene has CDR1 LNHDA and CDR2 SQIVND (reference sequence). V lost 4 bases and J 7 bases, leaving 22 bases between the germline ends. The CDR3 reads CASSSPGLATGGEKLFF. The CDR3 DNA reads TGTGCCAGTAGTAGCCCGGGACTGGCCACAGGAGGTGAAAAACTGTTTTTT.

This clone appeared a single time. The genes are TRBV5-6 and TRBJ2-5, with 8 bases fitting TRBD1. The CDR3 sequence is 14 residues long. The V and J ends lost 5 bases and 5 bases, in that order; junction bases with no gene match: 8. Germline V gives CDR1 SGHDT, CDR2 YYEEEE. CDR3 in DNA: TGTGCCAGCAGTTTACGACAGGGGCAGGAGACCCAGTACTTC. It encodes CASSLRQGQETQYF.

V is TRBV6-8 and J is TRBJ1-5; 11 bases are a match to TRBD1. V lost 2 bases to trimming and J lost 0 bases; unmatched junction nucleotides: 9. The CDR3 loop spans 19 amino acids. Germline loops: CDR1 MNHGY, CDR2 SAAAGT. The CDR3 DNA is TGTGCCAGCAGTTACACCCGGGACAGGGGGAGCCATAGCAATCAGCCCCAGCATTTT. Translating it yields CASSYTRDRGSHSNQPQHF.

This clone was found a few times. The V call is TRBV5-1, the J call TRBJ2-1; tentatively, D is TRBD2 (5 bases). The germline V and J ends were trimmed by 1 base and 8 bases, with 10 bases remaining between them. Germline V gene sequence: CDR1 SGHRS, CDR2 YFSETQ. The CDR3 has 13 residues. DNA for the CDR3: TGCGCCAGCAGCTTGTTGCTCGGGGATGAGCAGTTCTTC. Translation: CASSLLLGDEQFF.